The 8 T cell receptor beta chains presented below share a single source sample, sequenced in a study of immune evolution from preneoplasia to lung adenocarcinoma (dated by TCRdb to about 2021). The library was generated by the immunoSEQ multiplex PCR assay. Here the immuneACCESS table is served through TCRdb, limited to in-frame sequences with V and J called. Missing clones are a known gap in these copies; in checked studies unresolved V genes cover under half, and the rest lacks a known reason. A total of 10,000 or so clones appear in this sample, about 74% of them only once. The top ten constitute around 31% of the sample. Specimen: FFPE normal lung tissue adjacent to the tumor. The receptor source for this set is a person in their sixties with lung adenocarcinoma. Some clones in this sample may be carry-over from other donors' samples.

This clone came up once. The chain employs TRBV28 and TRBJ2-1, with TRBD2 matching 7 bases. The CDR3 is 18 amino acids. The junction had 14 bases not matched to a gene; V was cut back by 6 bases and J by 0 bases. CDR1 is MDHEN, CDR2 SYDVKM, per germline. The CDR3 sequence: CASRPFPLRESSYNEQFF. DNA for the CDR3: TGTGCCAGCAGGCCTTTTCCTTTGCGGGAGAGCTCCTACAATGAGCAGTTCTTC. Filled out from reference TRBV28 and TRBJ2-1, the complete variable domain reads DVKVTQSSRYLVKRTGEKVFLECVQDMDHENMFWYRQDPGLGLRLIYFSYDVKMKEKGDIPEGYSVSREKKERFSLILESASTNQTSMYLCASRPFPLRESSYNEQFFGPGTRLTVL.

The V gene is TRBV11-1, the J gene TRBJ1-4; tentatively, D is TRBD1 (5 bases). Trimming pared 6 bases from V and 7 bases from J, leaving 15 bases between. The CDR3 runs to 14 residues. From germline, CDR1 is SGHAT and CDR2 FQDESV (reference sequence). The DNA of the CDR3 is TGTGCCAGCAGTTCCGGAAGGGGTGGTGAAAAACTGTTTTTT. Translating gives CASSSGRGGEKLFF.

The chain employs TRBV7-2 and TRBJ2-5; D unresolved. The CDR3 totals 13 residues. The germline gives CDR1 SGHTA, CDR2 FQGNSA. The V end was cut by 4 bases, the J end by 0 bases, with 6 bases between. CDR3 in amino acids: CASSSGYQETQYF. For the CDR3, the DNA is TGTGCCAGCAGCTCGGGCTACCAAGAGACCCAGTACTTC. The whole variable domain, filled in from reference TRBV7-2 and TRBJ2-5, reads GAGVSQSPSNKVTEKGKDVELRCDPISGHTALYWYRQSLGQGLEFLIYFQGNSAPDKSGLPSDRFSAERTGGSVSTLTIQRTQQEDSAVYLCASSSGYQETQYFGPGTRLLVL.

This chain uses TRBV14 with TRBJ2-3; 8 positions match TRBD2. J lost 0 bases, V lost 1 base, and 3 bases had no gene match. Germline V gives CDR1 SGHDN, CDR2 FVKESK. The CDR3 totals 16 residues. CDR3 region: CASSQGPSGSTDTQYF. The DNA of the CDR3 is TGTGCCAGCAGCCAAGGGCCTAGCGGGAGCACAGATACGCAGTATTTT.

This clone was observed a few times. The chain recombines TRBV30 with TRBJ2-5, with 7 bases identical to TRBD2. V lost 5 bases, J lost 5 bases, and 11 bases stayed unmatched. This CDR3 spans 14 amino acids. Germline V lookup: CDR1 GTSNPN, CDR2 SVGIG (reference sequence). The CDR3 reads CAWSETGGRETQYF. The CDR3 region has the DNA TGTGCCTGGTCAGAGACGGGAGGTCGGGAGACCCAGTACTTC.

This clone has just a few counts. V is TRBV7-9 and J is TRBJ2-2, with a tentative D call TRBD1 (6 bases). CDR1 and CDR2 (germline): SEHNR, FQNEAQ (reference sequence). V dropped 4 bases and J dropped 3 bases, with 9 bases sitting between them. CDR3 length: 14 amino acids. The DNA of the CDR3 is TGTGCCAGCAGCTCACAGGGAGACACCGGGGAGCTGTTTTTT. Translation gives CASSSQGDTGELFF.

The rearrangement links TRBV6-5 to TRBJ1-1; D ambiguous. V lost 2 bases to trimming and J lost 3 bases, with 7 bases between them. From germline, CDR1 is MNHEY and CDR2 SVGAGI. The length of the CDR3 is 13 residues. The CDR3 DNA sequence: TGTGCCAGCAGTTACCCCCCGGACACTGAAGCTTTCTTT. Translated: CASSYPPDTEAFF.

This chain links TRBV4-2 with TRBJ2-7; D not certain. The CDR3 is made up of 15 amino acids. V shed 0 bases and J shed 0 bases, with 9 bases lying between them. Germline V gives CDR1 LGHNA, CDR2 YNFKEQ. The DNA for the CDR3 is TGTGCCAGCAGCCAAGATGAAGCTAGCTCCTACGAGCAGTACTTC. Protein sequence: CASSQDEASSYEQYF.